This T cell receptor beta chain derives from a study of blood T cell repertoires in COVID-19. Whole-study context: Whether acute or convalescent, the COVID-19 samples came from the United States, Italy and Spain. The cDNA or gDNA used as material had been derived from T cells, B-cell-depleted T cells, or PBMCs.

V was clipped by 7 bases and J by 4 bases, with 16 bases between them. The CDR3 totals 14 residues. Germline V gene sequence: CDR1 MDHEN, CDR2 SYDVKM. In the original processing: Amplification with reference gene primers provided the estimates of nucleated cell counts. Libraries were prepared by immunoSEQ multiplex PCR; TCRdb keeps only in-frame clonotypes and omits some of them. V and J calls and clone size follow that table, whereas D and trimming were derived from the DNA. This sample has tens of thousands of clones, with about 80% found just once. The sequencing input was peripheral blood. J is TRBJ1-1 and V is TRBV28, with D unclear. This TCR derives from a woman in her seventies with acute or convalescent COVID-19. CDR3 sequence: CASTPARMGTEAFF. The CDR3, as DNA: TGTGCCAGCACCCCAGCTAGAATGGGCACTGAAGCTTTCTTT.